This T cell receptor (beta chain) was identified during a study of blood T cells in healthy people across ages. Together with a sample-barcoded 5' primer, a J-beta primer mix was included in a second PCR lasting about 6 to 11 cycles. Sequencing recovered at least 2.5 million CDR3-containing paired-end reads from each sample. TCRdb redid the calling of the 5' RACE reads with MiXCR, one entry per CDR3 protein. Among over 1,500,000 distinct CDR3 sequences listed, 35% to 50% were seen once. Total RNA, at least 5.5 micrograms per sample, came from PBMCs. Trimming removed 0 bases from V and 4 bases from J, with 14 bases in between. The CDR3 runs 16 residues. CDR1 is LGHDT, CDR2 YNNKEL, per germline (reference sequence).

V is TRBV3-1 and J is TRBJ2-3, with D hard to call. Material for sequencing was blood. This TCR came from a human donor in good health. CDR3 nucleotides: TGTGCCAGCAGCCAAGAGTCGGGTGTCCCGCCAGATACGCAGTATTTT. It specifies CASSQESGVPPDTQYF.